The TCR beta chain under discussion was sequenced for a study of human CD4 T cells and Enterobacteriaceae (dated by TCRdb to the early 2020s). What the authors observed across the whole study: The only basis for inferring the reactivity of ex vivo clonotypes was matching nucleotide sequences to CFSE-low cultures from the same donors. Ex vivo, broadly cross-reactive clonotypes were observed to appear more expanded than specific clonotypes, with about 55% of the 19 and most of the roughly 34 being found within the top 5%.

As encoded in the germline V gene (reference sequence), CDR1 is MNHEY while CDR2 is SMNVEV. V lost 5 bases and J lost 1 base; the stretch between them is 13 bases long. The CDR3 goes from the cysteine to the phenylalanine over 15 residues. Only the CDR3 DNA is retained, 45 bases long and in frame from the first base. The sample holds one count of this clone. Its antigen is still unknown. Nothing much larger sits one base from this clone, and base qualities are not available. Deep-level sequencing, with a detection sensitivity of one cell in 200,000, was applied to the ex vivo total memory CD4+ samples. Genomic DNA was extracted from cell pellets with the QIAamp DNA Micro Kit, and its quantity and purity were checked by spectrophotometry. Amplification of TCR Vbeta CDR3 regions was performed with the immunoSEQ multiplex PCR assay. Amplicons were sequenced on the Illumina HiSeq platform. Each retrieved sequence was 87 nucleotides long and included the CDR3 region. In the authors' own workflow: Each unique productive TCR Vbeta nucleotide sequence counted as a clonotype and was quantified by productive template frequency from ImmunoSEQ Analyzer V3.0. Expanded clonotypes were defined by a threshold at the top 5th percentile of each frequency-ranked repertoire. Repertoire overlap was calculated as Chao-Jaccard with the R package fossil and was visualized by nonmetric multidimensional scaling with the R package MASS. TCRdb took over this immuneACCESS table, retaining in-frame rearrangements with V and J assigned. Such tables are incomplete; in checked studies, under half of the missing clones stem from an unresolved V gene, and the remainder is unexplained. V, J and clone size were drawn from that table, and D and trimming were deduced from the DNA. The table for this sample lists just under 30,000 clones; 82% of them were counted only once. The biggest ten clones account for around 1.7% of the sample.

Memory CD4+ T cells, defined as all CD4+ cells other than CD45RA+CCR7+CD95- naive cells, were FACS-sorted on a FACSAria III to a purity of over 95%. Blood from healthy donors was obtained from blood donation centers in Switzerland. Positive selection with CD4 and CD14 magnetic microbeads was used to enrich total CD4+ T cells and monocytes. CD8+, CD14+, CD16+, CD56+, CD19+ and CD25-bright cells were excluded before sorting. In a couple of blood donors, total memory CD4+ T cells were sequenced directly ex vivo to assess in vivo expansion of bacteria-reactive clonotypes. Isolation of peripheral blood mononuclear cells from donor blood was performed with Ficoll-Paque Plus.

The sequence was collected from a human donor in good health. The receptor chain draws on TRBV27 and TRBJ2-3, and possibly TRBD2, on 5 matching bases. The source material was memory CD4+ T cells from blood. What the cell subset or site label conveys for this sample: total memory CD4 T cells sorted directly ex vivo, unstimulated. The CDR3 corresponds to CASSLGGLGTDTQYF. At the DNA level, the sequence is TGTGCCAGCAGTCTGGGCGGGCTGGGCACAGATACGCAGTATTTT.